This TCR beta chain was captured by sequencing in a study of T cell responses to AZD1222 COVID-19 vaccine. Generated by immunoSEQ multiplex PCR, the TCRdb table keeps only in-frame clones and is missing some. The sample has hundreds of thousands of clones, about 92% seen once; the top ten hold 1%. Germline trimming cut 4 bases from V and 2 bases from J; bases unmatched to any gene: 9. Germline V gene data show CDR1 as SGHNT and CDR2 as YYREEE (reference sequence). The CDR3 is 16 residues long. Turning to this clone: Its antigen is as yet unknown.

Study conclusions and caveats: Spike-specific TCR depth and breadth grew after two AZD1222 doses. White British donors predominated, females outnumbered males, and clonal diversity was possibly underestimated. AZD1222 recipients seropositive at baseline numbered only 5 or 6. No day 14 peak samples; only post-peak repertoires were characterized.

The material was peripheral blood, obtained on day 0 of MenACWY control vaccination. This chain joins TRBV5-4 and TRBJ1-3; 7 bases align to TRBD1. This TCR was recovered from an adult in good health. The CDR3 bases are TGTGCCAGCAGCCTAACCGGGACAGACACTGGAAACACCATATATTTT. Protein product: CASSLTGTDTGNTIYF. Full variable domain (remainder filled in from reference TRBV5-4 and TRBJ1-3): ETGVTQSPTHLIKTRGQQVTLRCSSQSGHNTVSWYQQALGQGPQFIFQYYREEENGRGNFPPRFSGLQFPNYSSELNVNALELDDSALYLCASSLTGTDTGNTIYFGEGSWLTVV.